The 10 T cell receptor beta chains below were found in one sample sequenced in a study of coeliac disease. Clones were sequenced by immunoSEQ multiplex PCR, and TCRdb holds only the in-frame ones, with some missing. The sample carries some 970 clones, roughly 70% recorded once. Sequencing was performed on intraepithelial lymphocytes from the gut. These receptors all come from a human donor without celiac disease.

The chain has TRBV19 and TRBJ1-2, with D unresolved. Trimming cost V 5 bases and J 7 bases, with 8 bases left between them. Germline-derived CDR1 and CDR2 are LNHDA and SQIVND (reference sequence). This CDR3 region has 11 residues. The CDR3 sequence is CASSVGVGYTF. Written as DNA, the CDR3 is TGTGCCAGTAGTGTCGGGGTTGGCTACACCTTC.

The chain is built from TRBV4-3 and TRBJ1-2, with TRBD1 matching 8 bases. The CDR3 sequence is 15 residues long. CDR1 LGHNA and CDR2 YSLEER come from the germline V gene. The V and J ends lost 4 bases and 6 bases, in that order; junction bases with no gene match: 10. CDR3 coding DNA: TGCGCCAGCAGCCCTACTCTGACAGGGGCCGATGGCTACACCTTC. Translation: CASSPTLTGADGYTF.

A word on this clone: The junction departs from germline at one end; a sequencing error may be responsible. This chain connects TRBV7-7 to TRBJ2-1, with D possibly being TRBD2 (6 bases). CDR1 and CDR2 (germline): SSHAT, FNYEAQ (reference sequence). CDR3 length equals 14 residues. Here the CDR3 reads CASSFRIAEGEQFF. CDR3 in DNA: TGTGCTAGCAGCTTCCGGATCGCGGAGGGTGAGCAGTTCTTC. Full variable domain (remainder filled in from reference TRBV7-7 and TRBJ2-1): GAGVSQSPRYKVTKRGQDVTLRCDPISSHATLYWYQQALGQGPEFLTYFNYEAQPDKSGLPSDRFSAERPEGSISTLTIQRTEQRDSAMYRCASSFRIAEGEQFFGPGTRLTVL.

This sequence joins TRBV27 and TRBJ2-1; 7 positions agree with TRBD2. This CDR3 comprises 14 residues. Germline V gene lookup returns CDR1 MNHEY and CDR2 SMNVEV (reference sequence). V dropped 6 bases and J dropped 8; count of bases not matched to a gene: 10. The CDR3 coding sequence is TGTGCCAGCAGCGCGGGAGTTTATGGGGATGAGCAGTTCTTC. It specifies CASSAGVYGDEQFF.

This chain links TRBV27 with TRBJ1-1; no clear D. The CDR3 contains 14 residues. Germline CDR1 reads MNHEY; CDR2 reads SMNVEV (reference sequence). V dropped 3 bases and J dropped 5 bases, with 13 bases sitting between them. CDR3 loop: CASSLRAPGTEAFF. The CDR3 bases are TGTGCCAGCAGTTTGAGGGCCCCGGGGACTGAAGCTTTCTTT.

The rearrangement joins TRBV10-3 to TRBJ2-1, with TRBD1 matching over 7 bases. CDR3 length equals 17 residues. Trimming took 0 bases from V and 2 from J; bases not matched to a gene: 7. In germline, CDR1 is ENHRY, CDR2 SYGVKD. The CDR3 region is CAISESYAGTAYNEQFF. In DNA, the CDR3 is TGTGCCATCAGTGAGTCGTACGCCGGGACAGCCTACAATGAGCAGTTCTTC.

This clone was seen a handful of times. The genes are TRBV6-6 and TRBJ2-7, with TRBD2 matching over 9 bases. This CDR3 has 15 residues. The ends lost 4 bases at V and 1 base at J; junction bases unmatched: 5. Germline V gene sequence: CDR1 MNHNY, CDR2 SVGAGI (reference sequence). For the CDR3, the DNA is TGTGCCAGCAGTTCCGGCGGGAGGGATTCCTACGAGCAGTACTTC. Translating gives CASSSGGRDSYEQYF.

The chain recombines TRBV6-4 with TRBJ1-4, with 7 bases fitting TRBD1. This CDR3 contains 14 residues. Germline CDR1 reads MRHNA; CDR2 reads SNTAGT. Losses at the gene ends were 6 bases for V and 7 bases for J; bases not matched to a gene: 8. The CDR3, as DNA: TGTGCCAGCAGCCCCGGGACAGAGGGTGAAAAACTGTTTTTT. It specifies CASSPGTEGEKLFF.

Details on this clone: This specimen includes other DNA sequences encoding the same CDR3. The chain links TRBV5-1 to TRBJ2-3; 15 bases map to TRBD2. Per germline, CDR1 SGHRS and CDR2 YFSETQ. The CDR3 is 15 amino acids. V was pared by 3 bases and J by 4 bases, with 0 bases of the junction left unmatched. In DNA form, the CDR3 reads TGCGCCAGCAGCTGGACTAGCGGGGGGGCAGATACGCAGTATTTT. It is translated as CASSWTSGGADTQYF.

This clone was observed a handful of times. The CDR3 DNA follows: TGTGCCAGTAAGTCAGGACAGGGGACCCTCAATTCACCCCTCCACTTT. As protein: CASKSGQGTLNSPLHF. V usage is TRBV19 and J usage is TRBJ1-6; 9 positions agree with TRBD1. This CDR3 has 16 residues. Trimming took 7 bases from V and 7 from J; bases not matched to a gene: 11. CDR1 and CDR2 from the germline V gene are LNHDA and SQIVND (reference sequence).